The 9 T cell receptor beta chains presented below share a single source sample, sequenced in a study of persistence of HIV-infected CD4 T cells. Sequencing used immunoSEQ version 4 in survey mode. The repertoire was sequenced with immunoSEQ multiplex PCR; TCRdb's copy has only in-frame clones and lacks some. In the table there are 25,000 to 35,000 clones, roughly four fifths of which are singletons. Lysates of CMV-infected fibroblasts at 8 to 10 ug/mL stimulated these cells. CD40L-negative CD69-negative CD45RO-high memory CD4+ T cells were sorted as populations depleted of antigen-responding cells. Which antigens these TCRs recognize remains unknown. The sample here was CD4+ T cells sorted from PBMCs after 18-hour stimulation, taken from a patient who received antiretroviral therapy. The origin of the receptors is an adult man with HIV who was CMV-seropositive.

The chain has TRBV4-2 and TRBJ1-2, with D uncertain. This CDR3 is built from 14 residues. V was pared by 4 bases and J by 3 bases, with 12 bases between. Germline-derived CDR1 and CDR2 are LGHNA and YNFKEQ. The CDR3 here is CASSLGITDYGYTF. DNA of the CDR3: TGTGCCAGCAGCCTCGGGATTACCGACTATGGCTACACCTTC.

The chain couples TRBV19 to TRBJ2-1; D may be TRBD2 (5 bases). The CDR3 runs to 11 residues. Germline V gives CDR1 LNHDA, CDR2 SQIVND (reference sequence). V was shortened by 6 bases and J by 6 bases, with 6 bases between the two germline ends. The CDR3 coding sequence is TGTGCCAGTAGGGACTTCAATGAGCAGTTCTTC. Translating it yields CASRDFNEQFF.

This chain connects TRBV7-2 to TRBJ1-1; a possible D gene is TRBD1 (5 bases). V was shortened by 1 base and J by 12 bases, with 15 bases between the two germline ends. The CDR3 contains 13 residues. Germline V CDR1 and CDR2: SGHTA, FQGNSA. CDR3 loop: CASSLVSTERSFF. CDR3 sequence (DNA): TGTGCCAGCAGCTTAGTTTCGACAGAGAGGTCTTTCTTT.

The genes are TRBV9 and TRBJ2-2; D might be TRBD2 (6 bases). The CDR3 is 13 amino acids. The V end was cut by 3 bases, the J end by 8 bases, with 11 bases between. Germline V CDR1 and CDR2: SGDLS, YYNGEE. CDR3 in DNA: TGTGCCAGCAGCGAGGGAGGCTATGGGGAGCTGTTTTTT. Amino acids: CASSEGGYGELFF.

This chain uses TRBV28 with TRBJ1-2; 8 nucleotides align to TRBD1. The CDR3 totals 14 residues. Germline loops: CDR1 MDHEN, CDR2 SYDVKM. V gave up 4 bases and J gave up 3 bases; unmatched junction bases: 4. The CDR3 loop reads CASSSTGEYYGYTF. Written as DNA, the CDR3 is TGTGCCAGCAGTTCGACAGGGGAGTACTATGGCTACACCTTC.

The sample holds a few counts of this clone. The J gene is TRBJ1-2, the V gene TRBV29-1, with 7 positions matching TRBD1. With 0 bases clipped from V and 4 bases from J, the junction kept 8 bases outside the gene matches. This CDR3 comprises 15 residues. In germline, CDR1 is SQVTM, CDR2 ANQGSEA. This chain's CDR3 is CSVEDPRTGLYGYTF. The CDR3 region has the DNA TGCAGCGTTGAAGATCCCCGGACAGGCCTCTATGGCTACACCTTC.

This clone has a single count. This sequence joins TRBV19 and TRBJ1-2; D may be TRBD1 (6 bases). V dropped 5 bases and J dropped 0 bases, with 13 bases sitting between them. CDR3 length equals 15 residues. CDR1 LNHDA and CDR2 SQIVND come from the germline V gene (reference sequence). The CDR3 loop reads CASSVSGGPNYGYTF. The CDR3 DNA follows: TGTGCCAGTAGTGTTAGTGGGGGGCCTAACTATGGCTACACCTTC.

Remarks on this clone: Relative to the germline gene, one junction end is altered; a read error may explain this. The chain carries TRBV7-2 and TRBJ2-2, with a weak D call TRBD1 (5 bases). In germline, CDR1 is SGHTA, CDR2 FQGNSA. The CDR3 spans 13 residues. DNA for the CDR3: TGTGCCATCCAGACAGCGAAGACCGGGGAGCTGTTTTTT. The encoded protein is CAIQTAKTGELFF.

CDR3 DNA sequence: TGTGCCAGCAGCCCCTGGGACAGTTCGGGCTACGAGCAGTACTTC. It encodes CASSPWDSSGYEQYF. The chain joins TRBV3-1 (or the pseudogene TRBV3-2) to TRBJ2-7, with 7 bases that match TRBD1. Germline V gives CDR1 LGHDT, CDR2 YNNKEL (reference sequence). Trimming removed 4 bases from V and 3 bases from J; junction bases left unmatched: 9. This CDR3 has 15 residues.